This T cell receptor beta chain was found in a study of PD-1 blockade in mismatch repair-deficient tumors. The assay was immunoSEQ multiplex PCR, and TCRdb's table has in-frame clones only and misses some. The sample includes 70,000 to 95,000 clones, roughly 80% of them seen just once. V trimming: 1 base; J trimming: 6 bases; junction bases outside the gene matches: 6. Germline CDR1 reads SGHAT; CDR2 reads FQNNGV. The CDR3 is made up of 17 amino acids. The chain uses TRBV11-2 and TRBJ2-1, with 13 bases identical to TRBD2. This TCR came from an adult with mismatch repair-deficient cancer. This sample comprised peripheral blood, obtained 44 weeks after starting pembrolizumab. This chain's CDR3 is CASSLVGLAGAGNEQFF. CDR3 sequence (DNA): TGTGCCAGCAGCTTAGTCGGACTAGCGGGAGCTGGCAATGAGCAGTTCTTC.